The T cell receptor beta chain described here comes from a study of shared clonotypes between healthy human individuals. As for the study in general: Plates per donor: three CD4 naive, three CD4 memory, two CD8 naive, one CD8 memory. Points from the study as a whole: Naive subsets generally exceeded memory subsets in estimated richness. Compared with clonotypes that all four donors shared, non-shared clonotypes had lower generation probabilities.

The CDR3 covers 14 residues. Trimming at V came to 6 bases and at J to 5 bases, leaving 3 bases not matched to a gene. Germline CDR1 and CDR2: ENHRY and SYGVKD. Profiling relied on immunoSEQ multiplex PCR, and the TCRdb table lists in-frame clones only, not all of them. The data hold over a million clones, with 96% observed a single time. As regards this clone: No antigen is known for it.

The source is a young man in good health. Sequencing was performed on naive CD4+ T cells sorted from blood. Subset meaning: CD45RA+ positively selected. The chain combines TRBV10-3 with TRBJ2-5, with 13 positions matching TRBD2. The CDR3 sequence: CAISGTSGKETQYF. The DNA for the CDR3 is TGTGCCATCAGCGGGACTAGCGGGAAGGAGACCCAGTACTTC.